The T cell receptor beta chain under discussion was sequenced for a study of identifying expanded T cells in peripheral blood (dated by TCRdb to about 2019). About the full investigation: Four technical replicates, made by sequencing separate aliquots from the same pool of genomic DNA, were compared pairwise. Here is what the overall study found, with its caveats: The authors expected that over much longer intervals, such as months to years, biological variance in healthy repertoires might increase even further. Between technical replicates the binomial model flagged approximately 1.1 differentially abundant clones, whereas over about two weeks the binomial model flagged about 16.4 and over approximately 4 weeks roughly 20. Across all healthy-donor time intervals, the beta-binomial model significantly cut both the number of clones called differentially abundant and the false-positive rate. For all healthy donors, the variance in clone template counts between roughly 2-week samples rose significantly as total template count increased.

As for this clone: Its antigen is currently not known. No qualities accompany the bases; no much larger clone lies one base away.

At the junction V is shortened by 2 bases and J by 8 bases, with 15 bases in between. The CDR3 starts with the cysteine, ends with the phenylalanine, and has 14 residues. Here the CDR3 DNA is all that survives: 42 bases in frame from base 1. For CDR1 and CDR2, the germline V gene lists MNHEY and SVGAGI. TCRbeta CDR3 regions were profiled with the immunoSEQ Assay using bias-controlled multiplex PCR amplification of genomic DNA. The authors' analysis ran thus. The absolute abundance of each unique TCRbeta CDR3 region was quantified after sequences were collapsed and filtered. Differential abundance was tested with two models: a binomial (Fisher-equivalent) model and a beta-binomial model that adds time-dependent variance fitted from healthy donors. Any clone with fewer than 5 combined templates was excluded, and a clone was called differentially abundant if its Benjamini-Hochberg FDR was below 0.01. In the beta-binomial model, variance was expressed as a function of the total template count across the two samples, in the form v = (b*log(k)+a)^2. The table comes from immuneACCESS by way of TCRdb, which keeps in-frame sequences with V and J called. Part of the clones is missing from these tables; in studies checked, under half for an unresolved V gene and the rest for unknown reasons. V and J calls plus clone size are reproduced from that table; the DNA served to infer D and trimming. For this sample there are approximately 110,000 clones; about 88% appear just once. 8% to 9% of the sample is in the top ten clones.

During the collection period, no infections or other immune events were recorded for the healthy donors. Blood repertoires from healthy donors were used as a training cohort for calibrating time-dependent variance in a beta-binomial model of differential abundance of T-cell clones. The training cohort comprised approximately 10 healthy donors, 3 female and 7 male. On average the donors were 43 years old, and their ages spanned roughly 29 to 70 years. Whole blood from each healthy donor was obtained from a commercial supplier and was collected at three time points around 2 weeks apart. Genomic DNA was extracted from unsorted whole blood for immunosequencing.

The rearranged chain carries TRBV6-5 and TRBJ1-2; the D gene assignment is ambiguous. This TCR came from a person between 18 and 75 years old in good health. The sequenced material came from blood. The CDR3 is CASSYRVNSPGYTF. The DNA sequence is as follows: TGTGCCAGCAGTTACAGGGTTAACTCGCCCGGCTACACCTTC.